This T cell receptor beta chain came from a study of regulatory T cells in long-lasting Graves disease. Time point noted: persistent/refractory GD, antithyroid drugs over 5 years with positive TRAb. RNA isolated from PBMCs was used to make the TCR library. Graves' disease diagnoses followed American Thyroid Association guidelines. A volume of roughly 9.9 milliliters of peripheral blood was collected in EDTA tubes. Through Arm-PCR of CDR3 regions and iRepertoire HTBI primers, TCR beta libraries were built. TCRdb itself ran the multiplex PCR reads through MiXCR, one entry per CDR3 protein. The repertoire holds 400,000 to 500,000 distinct CDR3 sequences, with around a fifth as singletons. This clonotype was recorded many times. Its antigen is undetermined. General study points: Whereas approximately 980 public clonotypes were shared by new patients, persistent patients shared more, at roughly 3,000.

The V gene lost 0 bases and the J gene lost 2 bases, with 7 bases spanning the gap. The CDR3 is 14 amino acids. Germline CDR1 reads SGHDN; CDR2 reads FVKESK. The receptor was isolated from a female donor with Graves disease. The sequenced sample was peripheral blood mononuclear cells (PBMCs), obtained when the disease was refractory, from a patient treated with antithyroid drugs. This chain links TRBV14 with TRBJ1-1; no firm D call. CDR3 sequence (DNA): TGTGCCAGCAGCCAAGATCGCAGTAACACTGAAGCTTTCTTT. This sequence encodes CASSQDRSNTEAFF.